The 27 T cell receptor beta chains given below trace back to one sample, sequenced in a study of shared clonotypes between healthy human individuals. Terminally differentiated effector memory CD45RA+ cells were left out of the naive CD8 fraction, which was CD45RO-negative and positively selected for CCR7. Data came from immunoSEQ multiplex PCR; TCRdb stores just in-frame clones and leaves some out. Among roughly 2,000,000 clones listed, about 95% were seen once. The sample taken for sequencing was naive CD8+ T cells sorted from blood. The receptor source for this set is a man between 18 and 35 years old in good health.

The chain carries TRBV28 and TRBJ2-7, with a tentative D call TRBD1 (5 bases). The germline V gene has CDR1 MDHEN and CDR2 SYDVKM. The CDR3 runs to 17 residues. Trimming shortened V by 1 base and J by 0 bases, and 16 bases separated the two germline ends. The CDR3: CASSLFGQYIPSYEQYF. CDR3 nucleotides: TGTGCCAGCAGTTTATTCGGACAATACATTCCCTCCTACGAGCAGTACTTC.

The J gene is TRBJ2-7, the V gene TRBV6-1, with a weak D call TRBD2 (6 bases). V shed 7 bases and J shed 1 base, with 8 bases lying between them. The CDR3 covers 12 residues. CDR1 and CDR2 from the germline V gene are MNHNS and SASEGT. CDR3 coding DNA: TGTGCCAGCATGCGGGAATCCTACGAGCAGTACTTC. Protein: CASMRESYEQYF.

This sequence joins TRBV7-8 and TRBJ2-1; 7 bases align to TRBD1. CDR1 is SGHVS, CDR2 FQNEAQ, per germline. The CDR3 is 14 amino acids. Losses at the gene ends were 3 bases for V and 5 bases for J; bases not matched to a gene: 4. The CDR3 protein is CASSFDRDHNEQFF. The CDR3 DNA reads as TGTGCCAGCAGCTTTGACAGGGACCACAATGAGCAGTTCTTC.

V usage is TRBV29-1 and J usage is TRBJ2-1; TRBD2 is a possible D gene (6 bases). Germline CDR1 and CDR2: SQVTM and ANQGSEA. The CDR3 has 17 residues. V gave up 5 bases and J gave up 0 bases, with 20 bases separating them. The CDR3 is CSVPPLSTGSSYNEQFF. Here the CDR3 DNA reads TGCAGCGTTCCCCCCCTCTCTACCGGGAGCTCCTACAATGAGCAGTTCTTC.

J is TRBJ2-7 and V is TRBV11-2, with D tentatively TRBD1 (5 bases). In germline, CDR1 is SGHAT, CDR2 FQNNGV. Trimming removed 1 base at V and 0 bases at J, with 16 bases between. This CDR3 is built from 17 residues. The CDR3 is CASSLGYIKGFSYEQYF. CDR3 nucleotides: TGTGCCAGCAGCTTAGGGTATATCAAGGGGTTCTCCTACGAGCAGTACTTC. The full variable domain, completed using reference TRBV11-2 and TRBJ2-7, is EAGVAQSPRYKIIEKRQSVAFWCNPISGHATLYWYQQILGQGPKLLIQFQNNGVVDDSQLPKDRFSAERLKGVDSTLKIQPAKLEDSAVYLCASSLGYIKGFSYEQYFGPGTRLTVT.

The rearrangement links TRBV9 to TRBJ2-3, with D possibly TRBD2 on 6 matching bases. With 3 bases removed from V and 2 bases from J, the gap between germline ends came to 16 bases. The CDR3 spans 16 residues. The germline gives CDR1 SGDLS, CDR2 YYNGEE. Written as DNA, the CDR3 is TGTGCCAGCAGCGACGGACTAAACATGAACACAGATACGCAGTATTTT. Translation: CASSDGLNMNTDTQYF. Complete variable domain (other parts from reference TRBV9 and TRBJ2-3): DSGVTQTPKHLITATGQRVTLRCSPRSGDLSVYWYQQSLDQGLQFLIQYYNGEERAKGNILERFSAQQFPDLHSELNLSSLELGDSALYFCASSDGLNMNTDTQYFGPGTRLTVL.

The rearrangement links TRBV5-6 to TRBJ2-7, with D perhaps matching TRBD1 (6 bases). V lost 3 bases, J lost 4 bases, and 20 bases lay in between. CDR1 and CDR2 (germline): SGHDT, YYEEEE. CDR3 size: 16 residues. The CDR3 protein is CASSSPTGVGGYEQYF. In nucleotides, the CDR3 is TGTGCCAGCAGCTCCCCAACGGGCGTAGGGGGATACGAGCAGTACTTC.

This chain joins TRBV27 and TRBJ1-4, with D tentatively TRBD1 (5 bases). Germline V gene sequence: CDR1 MNHEY, CDR2 SMNVEV (reference sequence). V was pared by 3 bases and J by 6 bases, with 14 bases between. The CDR3 runs to 15 residues. Here the CDR3 reads CASSFGSGRDEKLFF. CDR3 bases: TGTGCCAGCAGTTTTGGCTCAGGGAGAGATGAAAAACTGTTTTTT.

This sequence joins TRBV9 and TRBJ2-5; D gene uncertain. CDR3 length: 17 amino acids. Deletions cut 0 bases from V and 5 bases from J, with 20 bases between. CDR1 SGDLS and CDR2 YYNGEE come from the germline V gene. The CDR3: CASSVGALVVNLETQYF. In DNA, the CDR3 is TGTGCCAGCAGCGTAGGGGCGTTAGTGGTTAATTTGGAGACCCAGTACTTC.

The rearrangement joins TRBV28 to TRBJ2-2, with 9 bases aligning to TRBD2. The ends lost 8 bases at V and 2 bases at J; junction bases unmatched: 6. This CDR3 spans 15 amino acids. From germline, CDR1 is MDHEN and CDR2 SYDVKM. The CDR3 spells CASHKTSGNTGELFF. Here the CDR3 DNA reads TGTGCCAGCCATAAGACTAGCGGAAACACCGGGGAGCTGTTTTTT.

As to this clone: Within the sample, other DNA sequences also encode this same CDR3. The chain is built from TRBV19 and TRBJ1-5; the D gene is possibly TRBD1 (5 bases). Germline V CDR1 and CDR2: LNHDA, SQIVND (reference sequence). V lost 3 bases to trimming and J lost 1 base, with 10 bases between them. The CDR3 covers 15 residues. In nucleotides, the CDR3 is TGTGCCAGTAGTATCCCAGACAGAAGCAATCAGCCCCAGCATTTT. Amino acid sequence: CASSIPDRSNQPQHF.

The chain uses TRBV5-1 and TRBJ1-2; D gene ambiguous. The CDR3 totals 15 residues. Germline assignment: CDR1 SGHRS and CDR2 YFSETQ. Between the trimmed V and J ends, which lost 5 bases and 7 bases, there was a span of 21 bases. CDR3 sequence (DNA): TGCGCCAGCAGTCCGTTACCGATTTTAGATAGTGGCTACACCTTC. The encoded protein is CASSPLPILDSGYTF.

The V gene is TRBV27, the J gene TRBJ1-6, with D maybe TRBD1 (6 bases). This CDR3 region has 14 residues. Germline-derived CDR1 and CDR2 are MNHEY and SMNVEV (reference sequence). The CDR3 region has the DNA TGTGCGGCCATGGACAGCTCCTATAATTCACCCCTCCACTTT. Translated: CAAMDSSYNSPLHF.

The chain recombines TRBV9 with TRBJ2-5, with TRBD1 as a possible D gene (6 bases). CDR1 and CDR2 (germline): SGDLS, YYNGEE. The CDR3 is 15 residues long. Between the trimmed V and J ends, which lost 0 bases and 3 bases, there was a span of 12 bases. CDR3 residues: CASSVVGDKKETQYF. DNA for the CDR3: TGTGCCAGCAGCGTAGTGGGGGACAAAAAAGAGACCCAGTACTTC.

This rearrangement joins TRBV9 to TRBJ1-3; maybe TRBD1 (5 bases). Per the germline V gene, CDR1 is SGDLS and CDR2 is YYNGEE. V lost 0 bases, J lost 3 bases, and 19 bases lay in between. The CDR3 consists of 18 residues. This CDR3 reads CASSVDDSSFLVGNTIYF. In nucleotides, the CDR3 is TGTGCCAGCAGCGTAGACGACAGCAGTTTCCTAGTTGGAAACACCATATATTTT.

The V gene is TRBV6-5, the J gene TRBJ1-2; weak D call: TRBD1 (5 bases). Trimming cost V 4 bases and J 3 bases, with 18 bases left between them. Germline values: CDR1 MNHEY, CDR2 SVGAGI. The CDR3 consists of 16 residues. CDR3 coding DNA: TGTGCCAGCAGTTCGCCCATAGTGGCGGGGGACTATGGCTACACCTTC. It codes for CASSSPIVAGDYGYTF.

The genes are TRBV27 and TRBJ1-5; D unclear. This CDR3 has 15 residues. V was shortened by 2 bases and J by 7 bases, with 15 bases between the two germline ends. Per germline, CDR1 MNHEY and CDR2 SMNVEV (reference sequence). The CDR3 is CASSLGPPIEQPQHF. CDR3 sequence (DNA): TGTGCCAGCAGTTTAGGGCCCCCGATAGAGCAGCCCCAGCATTTT.

This sequence joins TRBV5-5 and TRBJ1-1; D unclear. The V gene lost 4 bases and the J gene lost 0 bases, with 7 bases spanning the gap. CDR3 length: 13 amino acids. Germline V gene sequence: CDR1 SGHKS, CDR2 YYEKEE (reference sequence). The CDR3 DNA is TGTGCCAGCAGCCGGAAGTTGAACACTGAAGCTTTCTTT. It encodes CASSRKLNTEAFF.

A few counts support this clone. The chain uses TRBV4-1 and TRBJ2-1; TRBD2 might be the D (6 bases). Per germline, CDR1 MGHRA and CDR2 YSYEKL. V shed 6 bases and J shed 4 bases, with 13 bases lying between them. The CDR3 loop spans 14 amino acids. CDR3 in amino acids: CASRQEGFYNEQFF. As DNA, the CDR3 is TGCGCCAGCAGGCAGGAGGGATTTTACAATGAGCAGTTCTTC.

The rearrangement links TRBV12-2 to TRBJ2-5; the table's D gene call, TRBD2, was not cross checked with the DNA. TRBV12-2 is a documented pseudogene. The length of the CDR3 is 16 residues. This CDR3 reads CASRPWETGDQETQYF. The CDR3 nucleotides are TGTGCAAGTCGCCCCTGGGAGACGGGAGACCAAGAGACCCAGTACTTC.

The chain has TRBV30 and TRBJ2-5, with D perhaps TRBD2 (6 bases). The CDR3 is 14 residues long. With 0 bases removed from V and 5 bases from J, the gap between germline ends came to 13 bases. The germline V gene encodes CDR1 GTSNPN and CDR2 SVGIG (reference sequence). CDR3 residues: CAWSVATSIETQYF. DNA for the CDR3: TGTGCCTGGAGTGTAGCAACTAGCATCGAGACCCAGTACTTC.

The chain couples TRBV7-8 to TRBJ2-3, with TRBD1 identical over 11 bases. This CDR3 is built from 17 residues. Germline CDR1 reads SGHVS; CDR2 reads FQNEAQ. V gave up 8 bases and J gave up 4 bases; unmatched junction bases: 14. The CDR3 DNA sequence: TGTGCCAGCCGATCTCGGACAGGGGGCGATTTCGCAGATACGCAGTATTTT. Protein product: CASRSRTGGDFADTQYF.

The CDR3, as DNA: TGTGCCAGCAGTCCCTTTGCTAATCAGCCCCAGCATTTT. As protein: CASSPFANQPQHF. This sequence joins TRBV28 and TRBJ1-5; D is unclear. Trimming cost V 5 bases and J 4 bases, with 9 bases left between them. CDR3 length equals 13 residues. Germline CDR1 is MDHEN and CDR2 is SYDVKM.

The chain is built from TRBV9 and TRBJ1-2; TRBD1 aligns across 7 bases. The junction had 6 bases not matched to a gene; V was cut back by 2 bases and J by 5 bases. This CDR3 contains 14 residues. CDR1 is SGDLS and CDR2 is YYNGEE in the germline V gene. CDR3 coding DNA: TGTGCCAGCAGCGTTGGGACAGCCGCTTATGGCTACACCTTC. It yields the protein CASSVGTAAYGYTF.

This clone has a single count. V is TRBV5-6 and J is TRBJ1-1, with D tentatively TRBD1 (5 bases). Trimming cost V 4 bases and J 5 bases, with 9 bases left between them. CDR3 length: 12 amino acids. Per germline, CDR1 SGHDT and CDR2 YYEEEE. As DNA, the CDR3 is TGTGCCAGCAGCCCGGGGGAAACTGAAGCTTTCTTT. Residues: CASSPGETEAFF.

Notes on this clone: Other DNA sequences in the same sample also yield this CDR3. The chain carries TRBV7-9 and TRBJ1-4; D remains ambiguous. Per the germline V gene, CDR1 is SEHNR and CDR2 is FQNEAQ (reference sequence). This CDR3 has 11 amino acids. Trimming took 2 bases from V and 7 from J, leaving 2 bases between them. In DNA form, the CDR3 reads TGTGCCAGCAGCTTACTTGAAAAACTGTTTTTT. Translated, it gives CASSLLEKLFF.

This clone is a singleton in its sample. The J gene is TRBJ2-5, the V gene TRBV4-1; D gene unclear. The J call may be wrong; the DNA end is better matched by TRBJ2-7. Germline CDR1 reads MGHRA; CDR2 reads YSYEKL. The CDR3 loop spans 15 amino acids. CDR3 amino acids: CASSVYLSSSYEQYF. In DNA form, the CDR3 reads TGCGCCAGCAGCGTGTACCTCTCGAGCTCCTACGAGCAGTACTTC.